A single TCR beta chain is shown here with its context. Its target is unknown. This record belongs to a study of blood T cells in healthy people across ages. Primers used in a second PCR of about 7 to 12 cycles were a sample-barcoded 5' primer and a J-beta primer mix. TCRdb reprocessed the 5' RACE reads via MiXCR and lists one record per CDR3 protein. This sample has roughly 800,000 distinct CDR3 sequences; under 40% occur once, and the top ten carry under 15%. The germline gives CDR1 SGHRS, CDR2 YFSETQ. The CDR3 runs to 14 residues. V lost 1 base, J lost 4 bases, and 8 bases lay in between. Study-wide points: Naive CD4+ cell counts and diversity both ran higher in long-lived than in aged donors. Researchers report that TCR beta diversity correlated strongly with naive T cell percentage.

The sequence was obtained from a man aged 18-30 years in good health. Material: blood. The rearrangement uses TRBV5-1 and TRBJ2-2; maybe TRBD1 (6 bases). The CDR3 DNA follows: TGCGCCAGCAGCTTGACAGGGATCACCGGGGAGCTGTTTTTT. Its translation: CASSLTGITGELFF.